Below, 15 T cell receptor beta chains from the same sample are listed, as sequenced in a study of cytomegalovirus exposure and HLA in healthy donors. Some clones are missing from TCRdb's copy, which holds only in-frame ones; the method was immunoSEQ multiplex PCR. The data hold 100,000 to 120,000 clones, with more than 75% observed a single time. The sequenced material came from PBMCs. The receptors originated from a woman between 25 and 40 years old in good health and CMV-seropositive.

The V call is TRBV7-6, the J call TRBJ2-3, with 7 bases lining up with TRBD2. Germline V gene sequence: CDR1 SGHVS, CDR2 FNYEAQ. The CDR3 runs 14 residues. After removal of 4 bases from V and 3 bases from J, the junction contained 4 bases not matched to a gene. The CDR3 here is CASSSGLGTDTQYF. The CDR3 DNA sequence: TGTGCCAGCAGCTCCGGACTAGGTACAGATACGCAGTATTTT.

The CDR3 region has the DNA TGTGCCAGCGGACAGGGAAAGGGGAACACTGAAGCTTTCTTT. Translation gives CASGQGKGNTEAFF. The J gene is TRBJ1-1, the V gene TRBV10-3; 8 bases map to TRBD1. CDR3 length: 14 residues. V gave up 10 bases and J gave up 1 base; unmatched junction bases: 8. Per the germline V gene, CDR1 is ENHRY and CDR2 is SYGVKD.

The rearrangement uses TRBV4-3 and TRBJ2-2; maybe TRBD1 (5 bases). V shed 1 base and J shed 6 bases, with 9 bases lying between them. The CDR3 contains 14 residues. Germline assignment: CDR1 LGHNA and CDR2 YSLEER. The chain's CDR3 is CASSQGSGPGELFF. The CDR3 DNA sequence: TGCGCCAGCAGCCAAGGCTCAGGGCCCGGGGAGCTGTTTTTT.

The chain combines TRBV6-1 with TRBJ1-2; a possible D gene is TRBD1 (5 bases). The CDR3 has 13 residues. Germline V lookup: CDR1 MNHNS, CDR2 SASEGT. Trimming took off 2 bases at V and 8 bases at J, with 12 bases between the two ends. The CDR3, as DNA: TGTGCCAGCAGTGAATCCTCAGGGTTAGGCTACACCTTC. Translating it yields CASSESSGLGYTF.

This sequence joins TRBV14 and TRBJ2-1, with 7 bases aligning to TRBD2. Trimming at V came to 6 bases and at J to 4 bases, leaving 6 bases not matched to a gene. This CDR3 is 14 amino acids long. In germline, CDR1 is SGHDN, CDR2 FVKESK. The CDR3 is CASSPPGRYNEQFF. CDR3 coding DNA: TGTGCCAGCAGTCCACCCGGGAGGTACAATGAGCAGTTCTTC.

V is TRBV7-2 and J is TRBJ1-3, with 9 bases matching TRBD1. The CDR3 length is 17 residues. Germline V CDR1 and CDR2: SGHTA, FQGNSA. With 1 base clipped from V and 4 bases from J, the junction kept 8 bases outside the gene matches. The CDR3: CASSLGWGQGRGNTIYF. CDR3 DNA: TGTGCCAGCAGCTTAGGCTGGGGACAGGGAAGAGGAAACACCATATATTTT.

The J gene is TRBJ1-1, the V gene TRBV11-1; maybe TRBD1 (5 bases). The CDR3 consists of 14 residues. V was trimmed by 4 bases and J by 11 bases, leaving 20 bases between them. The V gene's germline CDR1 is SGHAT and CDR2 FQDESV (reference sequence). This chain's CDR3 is CASSSGPDQGSAFF. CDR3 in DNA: TGTGCCAGCAGCTCTGGGCCGGATCAGGGATCGGCTTTCTTT.

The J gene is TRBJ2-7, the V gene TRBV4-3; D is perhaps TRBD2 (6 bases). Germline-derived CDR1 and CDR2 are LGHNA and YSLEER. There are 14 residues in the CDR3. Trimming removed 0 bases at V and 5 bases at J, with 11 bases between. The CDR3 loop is CASSQDPASDEQYF. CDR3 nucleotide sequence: TGCGCCAGCAGCCAAGACCCGGCTAGCGACGAGCAGTACTTC.

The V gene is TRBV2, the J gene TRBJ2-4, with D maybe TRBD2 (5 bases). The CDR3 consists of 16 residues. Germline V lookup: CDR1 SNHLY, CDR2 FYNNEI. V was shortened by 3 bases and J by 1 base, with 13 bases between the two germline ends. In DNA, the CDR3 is TGTGCCAGCAGTGATCGGGAAATTGGGGCCAAAAACATTCAGTACTTC. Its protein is CASSDREIGAKNIQYF. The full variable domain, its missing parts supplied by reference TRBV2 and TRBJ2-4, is EPEVTQTPSHQVTQMGQEVILRCVPISNHLYFYWYRQILGQKVEFLVSFYNNEISEKSEIFDDQFSVERPDGSNFTLKIRSTKLEDSAMYFCASSDREIGAKNIQYFGAGTRLSVL.

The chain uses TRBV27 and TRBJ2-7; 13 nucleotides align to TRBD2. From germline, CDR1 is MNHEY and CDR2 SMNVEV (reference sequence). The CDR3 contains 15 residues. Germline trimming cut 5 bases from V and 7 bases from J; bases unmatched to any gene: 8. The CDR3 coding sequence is TGTGCCAGCAGTCCTGAGGGACTAGCGGGACAAGAGCAGTACTTC. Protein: CASSPEGLAGQEQYF.

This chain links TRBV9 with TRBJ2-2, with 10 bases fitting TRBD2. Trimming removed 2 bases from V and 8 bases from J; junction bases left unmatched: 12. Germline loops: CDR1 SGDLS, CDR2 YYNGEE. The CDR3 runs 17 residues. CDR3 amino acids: CASSVRGLATIGGELFF. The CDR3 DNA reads TGTGCCAGCAGCGTTCGGGGACTAGCGACTATCGGAGGGGAGCTGTTTTTT.

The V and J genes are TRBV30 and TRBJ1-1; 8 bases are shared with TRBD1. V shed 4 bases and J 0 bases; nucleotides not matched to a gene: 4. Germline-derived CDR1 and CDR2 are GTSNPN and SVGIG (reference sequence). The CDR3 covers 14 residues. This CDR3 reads CAWTLGQVNTEAFF. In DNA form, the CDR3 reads TGTGCCTGGACCCTGGGACAGGTGAACACTGAAGCTTTCTTT.

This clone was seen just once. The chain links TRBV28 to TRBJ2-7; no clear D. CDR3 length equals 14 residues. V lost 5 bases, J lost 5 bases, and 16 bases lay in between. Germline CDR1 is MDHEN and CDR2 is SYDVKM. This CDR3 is CASSPRHLYHEQYF. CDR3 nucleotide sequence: TGTGCCAGCAGTCCTCGACACCTGTACCACGAGCAGTACTTC.

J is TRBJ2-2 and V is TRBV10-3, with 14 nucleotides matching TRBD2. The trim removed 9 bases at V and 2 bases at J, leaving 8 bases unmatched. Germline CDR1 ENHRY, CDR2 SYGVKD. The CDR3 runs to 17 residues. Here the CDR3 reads CAMSGTSGRSNTGELFF. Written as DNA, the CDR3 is TGTGCCATGTCCGGGACTAGCGGGAGATCCAACACCGGGGAGCTGTTTTTT.

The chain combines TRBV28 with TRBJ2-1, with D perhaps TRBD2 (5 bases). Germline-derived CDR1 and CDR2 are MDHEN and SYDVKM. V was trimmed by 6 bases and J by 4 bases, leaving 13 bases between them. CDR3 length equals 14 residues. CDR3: CASRKRRAYNEQFF. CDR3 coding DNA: TGTGCCAGCAGAAAAAGGCGGGCTTACAATGAGCAGTTCTTC.